A single sample is the source of the 13 T cell receptor beta chains below, sequenced in a study of regulatory T cells in long-lasting Graves disease. TCR beta libraries were built with iRepertoire HTBI primers and Arm-PCR of CDR3 regions. MiXCR, run by TCRdb on the multiplex PCR reads, gives a single entry per CDR3 protein. The data show fewer than 400,000 distinct CDR3 sequences, under 20% seen once. Time point: newly diagnosed GD, antithyroid drugs for less than 3 months. PBMC-extracted RNA yielded the TCR library. The sample consisted of peripheral blood mononuclear cells (PBMCs), taken at new diagnosis, from a patient treated with antithyroid drugs. Receptors originate from a female donor with Graves disease.

This clonotype was detected many times. V and J are TRBV19 and TRBJ1-5, with D unclear. The CDR3 has 16 residues. In germline, CDR1 is LNHDA, CDR2 SQIVND (reference sequence). The V gene lost 7 bases and the J gene lost 2 bases, with 18 bases spanning the gap. CDR3 sequence: CASNPGAERGNQPQHF. The CDR3, as DNA: TGTGCCAGTAATCCGGGAGCGGAGAGGGGCAATCAGCCCCAGCATTTT.

Note on this clonotype: Relative to the germline gene, one junction end is altered; a read error may explain this. The V and J genes are TRBV19 and TRBJ1-4; TRBD1 might be the D (5 bases). The CDR3 runs to 17 residues. In germline, CDR1 is LNHDA, CDR2 SQIVND (reference sequence). The CDR3 region is CASSIRSVGKGGEKLLF. In DNA, the CDR3 is TGTGCCAGTAGTATACGAAGTGTGGGTAAGGGAGGGGAAAAACTGCTTTTT.

This clonotype was counted ten times or more. The chain has TRBV24-1 and TRBJ2-2, with TRBD2 identical over 13 bases. V dropped 3 bases and J dropped 10; count of bases not matched to a gene: 10. This CDR3 has 17 residues. Germline values: CDR1 KGHDR, CDR2 SFDVKD. The CDR3 nucleotides are TGTGCCACCAGTGATCCCCAGGGACTAGCGGGACTGGAGGAGCTGTTTTTT. Translating gives CATSDPQGLAGLEELFF.

This clonotype was seen ten or more times. The rearrangement links TRBV2 to TRBJ2-1; no clear D gene. The V end was cut by 6 bases, the J end by 4 bases, with 7 bases between. CDR1 and CDR2 from the germline V gene are SNHLY and FYNNEI. This CDR3 is built from 12 residues. The CDR3 loop reads CASSQGYNEQFF. Here the CDR3 DNA reads TGTGCCAGCAGCCAAGGTTACAATGAGCAGTTCTTC. Complete variable domain (other parts from reference TRBV2 and TRBJ2-1): EPEVTQTPSHQVTQMGQEVILRCVPISNHLYFYWYRQILGQKVEFLVSFYNNEISEKSEIFDDQFSVERPDGSNFTLKIRSTKLEDSAMYFCASSQGYNEQFFGPGTRLTVL.

This clonotype has at least ten counts. The chain uses TRBV9 and TRBJ2-7, with D maybe TRBD2 (6 bases). The germline V gene encodes CDR1 SGDLS and CDR2 YYNGEE. V shed 0 bases and J shed 5 bases, with 18 bases lying between them. This CDR3 has 16 residues. The CDR3 sequence is CASSVDGRQGFDEQYF. The CDR3 bases are TGTGCCAGCAGCGTAGATGGGAGGCAGGGCTTCGACGAGCAGTACTTC.

This clonotype appeared many times. The rearrangement links TRBV11-2 to TRBJ1-4; no clear D. The CDR3 covers 15 residues. CDR1 is SGHAT, CDR2 FQNNGV, per germline. V shed 3 bases and J shed 10 bases, with 18 bases lying between them. For the CDR3, the DNA is TGTGCCAGCAGCTTTTTCGTTCGGGGAGAGGGAAAACTGTTTTTT. It codes for CASSFFVRGEGKLFF.

This clonotype was picked up many times. DNA of the CDR3: TGTGCCAGCAGCTACTTGCCGGGACTGAGAAGTGAAGCTTTCTTT. It yields the protein CASSYLPGLRSEAFF. This chain connects TRBV7-9 to TRBJ1-1; TRBD1 might be the D (5 bases). The germline V gene encodes CDR1 SEHNR and CDR2 FQNEAQ (reference sequence). The length of the CDR3 is 15 residues. The V gene lost 4 bases and the J gene lost 7 bases, with 19 bases spanning the gap.

About this clonotype: Given a much more abundant clone one base away, this may be a read error. This chain links TRBV27 with TRBJ2-1; D is perhaps TRBD2 (6 bases). The V gene's germline CDR1 is MNHEY and CDR2 SMNVEV (reference sequence). This CDR3 has 17 residues. The CDR3 is CASSLYRRTKGYSEQFF. The CDR3 nucleotides are TGTGCCAGCAGTTTATACCGCCGGACTAAGGGGTACAGTGAGCAGTTCTTC.

Ten or more counts support this clonotype. This chain joins TRBV7-6 and TRBJ2-3; 10 bases fit TRBD2. CDR3 length equals 17 residues. The germline CDR1 and CDR2 sequences are SGHVS and FNYEAQ. V shed 5 bases and J 2 bases; nucleotides not matched to a gene: 10. CDR3 sequence (DNA): TGTGCCAGCAGCACCCAATTAGCGGGAGGTAACACAGATACGCAGTATTTT. This translates into CASSTQLAGGNTDTQYF. Together with reference TRBV7-6 and TRBJ2-3, the CDR3 gives the full variable domain: GAGVSQSPRYKVTKRGQDVALRCDPISGHVSLYWYRQALGQGPEFLTYFNYEAQQDKSGLPNDRFSAERPEGSISTLTIQRTEQRDSAMYRCASSTQLAGGNTDTQYFGPGTRLTVL.

This clonotype was seen many times. The rearrangement links TRBV12-3 or TRBV12-4 to TRBJ2-7; no reliable D call. The CDR3 has 15 residues. The ends were cut back, 1 base at V and 5 bases at J, with 15 bases in the middle. CDR3 amino acids: CASSLGVGSPDEQYF. CDR3 DNA: TGTGCCAGCAGTTTAGGGGTCGGCTCCCCGGACGAGCAGTACTTC.

The chain is built from TRBV2 and TRBJ1-5; tentatively, D is TRBD1 (6 bases). Per the germline V gene, CDR1 is SNHLY and CDR2 is FYNNEI. Trimming left V 3 bases short and J 0 bases short, with 21 bases between. The CDR3 contains 19 residues. The CDR3 region is CASSEGKQGVRNSNQPQHF. The CDR3 nucleotides read TGTGCCAGCAGTGAGGGGAAACAGGGAGTCCGCAATAGCAATCAGCCCCAGCATTTT.

This clonotype came up many times. J is TRBJ1-1 and V is TRBV19; D ambiguous. The length of the CDR3 is 16 residues. Germline values: CDR1 LNHDA, CDR2 SQIVND (reference sequence). The V and J ends lost 1 base and 3 bases respectively, with 15 bases between them. The CDR3 here is CASSIGGRTKYTEAFF. In DNA form, the CDR3 reads TGTGCCAGTAGTATAGGAGGCAGGACGAAATACACTGAAGCTTTCTTT. Filled out from reference TRBV19 and TRBJ1-1, the complete variable domain reads DGGITQSPKYLFRKEGQNVTLSCEQNLNHDAMYWYRQDPGQGLRLIYYSQIVNDFQKGDIAEGYSVSREKKESFPLTVTSAQKNPTAFYLCASSIGGRTKYTEAFFGQGTRLTVV.

In this sample, this clonotype turned up many times. This chain joins TRBV29-1 and TRBJ2-3; weak D call: TRBD2 (5 bases). The CDR3 contains 13 residues. Deletions cut 7 bases from V and 0 bases from J, with 11 bases between. The germline gives CDR1 SQVTM, CDR2 ANQGSEA. The CDR3 DNA follows: TGCAGCGCTGAGCGGTCTAGCACAGATACGCAGTATTTT. Its translation is CSAERSSTDTQYF.